This T cell receptor beta chain was captured in a study of T cell repertoires in cytomegalovirus infection. Across the study: In public TCR beta signatures, there were indications of both CMV infection and matching HLA type.

About this clonotype: The antigen remains unidentified.

From the reads, TCRdb called clonotypes with MiXCR, one entry per CDR3 protein. The sample shows approximately 730,000 distinct CDR3 sequences, around 31% of them seen only once. The germline V and J ends were trimmed by 5 bases and 4 bases, with 21 bases remaining between them. The CDR3 consists of 17 residues. The chain recombines TRBV12-3 or TRBV12-4 with TRBJ1-5, with no clear D. This material consisted of cultured PBMCs, taken from culture after CMV antigen stimulation. The TCR sequence derives from a human donor in good health (CMV status not recorded). Some clones in this sample may be carry-over from other donors' samples. In DNA form, the CDR3 reads TGTGCCAGCAGTCTCCTAACCGGCCTACTATTTAATCAGCCCCAGCATTTT. Translating gives CASSLLTGLLFNQPQHF.